This is a list of T cell receptor beta chains from one sample in a study of cytomegalovirus exposure and HLA in healthy donors. The repertoire was sequenced with immunoSEQ multiplex PCR; TCRdb's copy has only in-frame clones and lacks some. The data hold roughly 120,000 clones, with approximately 80% observed a single time. The sequenced sample was PBMCs. These receptors were taken from a man over 45 in good health and CMV-seropositive. CDR3s include the opening cysteine and the closing phenylalanine or tryptophan. D genes are given only for firm matches. Expanded clones are given a class, and other clones once, few, many or no size at all.

v_gene	d_gene	abundance	j_gene	CDR3nt	CDR3aa
TRBV6-4	TRBD1	.	TRBJ2-7	TGTGCCAGCAACGAGGGGGCTTCGACCTACGAGCAGTACTTC	CASNEGASTYEQYF
TRBV2	.	.	TRBJ1-6	TGTGCCAGCGCCGGACAGACCATCTCCTATAATTCACCCCTCCACTTT	CASAGQTISYNSPLHF
TRBV5-1	TRBD2	.	TRBJ2-1	TGCGCCAGCAGCTTGTACCGGGAGGGCCGGGACAATGAGCAGTTCTTC	CASSLYREGRDNEQFF
TRBV5-6	.	few	TRBJ2-6	TGTGCCAGCAGCTTGGGGAGCTCTGGGGCCAACGTCCTGACTTTC	CASSLGSSGANVLTF
TRBV19	.	few	TRBJ1-1	TGTGCCAGTAGTATAGATAAGCGGAAGCTGAACACTGAAGCTTTCTTT	CASSIDKRKLNTEAFF
TRBV5-1	.	few	TRBJ2-2	TGCGCCAGCAGCTTGGGTCCAACCGGGGAGCTGTTTTTT	CASSLGPTGELFF
TRBV13	TRBD1	.	TRBJ2-2	TGTGCCAGCAGACCCGGGACAGTAAACACCGGGGAGCTGTTTTTT	CASRPGTVNTGELFF
TRBV7-2	TRBD1	.	TRBJ1-1	TGTGCCAGCAGCCCGGGACAGACGAACACTGAAGCTTTCTTT	CASSPGQTNTEAFF
TRBV6-5	TRBD2	few	TRBJ2-7	TGTGCCAGCAGTTACGAATCACTAGCGTTATCCTACGAGCAGTACTTC	CASSYESLALSYEQYF
TRBV7-2	.	.	TRBJ2-1	TGTGCCAGCAGCTCCGGTGTTACAGGACAAAATTCCTACAATGAGCAGTTCTTC	CASSSGVTGQNSYNEQFF
TRBV30	.	.	TRBJ1-3	TGTGCCTGGACGGGAGGAAGTGGAAACACCATATATTTT	CAWTGGSGNTIYF
TRBV19	TRBD1	once	TRBJ1-1	TGTGCCAGTAGTATAGCTCACAGGGGAGAAAGCACTGAAGCTTTCTTT	CASSIAHRGESTEAFF
TRBV25-1	.	.	TRBJ2-5	TGTGCCAGCAGTGAATCCCCAGCGGCCCAGTACTTC	CASSESPAAQYF
TRBV15	.	.	TRBJ1-5	TGTGCCACCAGCAGAGATCTAAGGCTAGGTTCTCAGCCCCAGCATTTT	CATSRDLRLGSQPQHF
TRBV6-6	TRBD1	.	TRBJ1-6	TGTGCCAGCAGTCCCCTCGGACAGGGGGCCCGACCCCTCCACTTT	CASSPLGQGARPLHF
TRBV5-6	TRBD1	.	TRBJ1-4	TGTGCCAGCAGCTTGTCTGGCAGGGGGAATGAAAAACTGTTTTTT	CASSLSGRGNEKLFF
TRBV23-1	TRBD1	.	TRBJ1-1	TGCGCCAGCATTGATCCTGCACAGGGGGAGTACCCTATGAGGACTGAAGCTTTCTTT	CASIDPAQGEYPMRTEAFF
TRBV21-1	.	once	TRBJ1-1	TGTGCCAGCAGCACCCCCGAAAGGGACAGGGGACGAGGAAGCACTGAAGCTTTCTTT	CASSTPERDRGRGSTEAFF
TRBV2	TRBD1	few	TRBJ2-5	TGTGCCAGCAGTCCGGACAGGTACCAAGAGACCCAGTACTTC	CASSPDRYQETQYF
TRBV5-1	.	.	TRBJ2-3	TGCGCCAGCAGCCCCGGAACAGGCACAGATACGCAGTATTTT	CASSPGTGTDTQYF